These 20 T cell receptor beta chains were all obtained from the same sample, sequenced in a study of somatic mutations in cytotoxic T cells in rheumatoid arthritis. Produced via immunoSEQ multiplex PCR; TCRdb's table is partial and in-frame only. This table has about 660 clones, about four fifths appearing once. The sample taken for sequencing was CD8+ T cells sorted from blood. All receptors come from an adult with rheumatoid arthritis.

The chain employs TRBV10-3 and TRBJ2-7, with D tentatively TRBD2 (6 bases). The CDR3 sequence is 12 residues long. V lost 8 bases and J lost 7, with 15 bases in between. CDR1 is ENHRY, CDR2 SYGVKD, per germline. The CDR3 region is CAISGPAGEQYF. The CDR3 coding sequence is TGTGCCATCTCGGGCCCGGCGGGGGAGCAGTACTTC.

V is TRBV10-1 and J is TRBJ1-3; 12 bases agree with TRBD1. Per germline, CDR1 WNHNN and CDR2 SYGVQD (reference sequence). This CDR3 has 18 residues. V shed 4 bases, J shed 2 bases, and the junction held 9 bases outside the gene matches. The CDR3 DNA reads TGCGCCAGCAGTGTATCAGGGACAGGGGGCCGGACTGGAAACACCATATATTTT. Its translation: CASSVSGTGGRTGNTIYF.

The rearrangement links TRBV19 to TRBJ1-1; D might be TRBD1 (6 bases). The length of the CDR3 is 13 residues. Trimming took off 7 bases at V and 4 bases at J, with 13 bases between the two ends. Germline V gives CDR1 LNHDA, CDR2 SQIVND (reference sequence). As DNA, the CDR3 is TGTGCCAGTATCTCTCAGGGGAGCACTGAAGCTTTCTTT. It yields the protein CASISQGSTEAFF.

This sequence joins TRBV7-2 and TRBJ2-3, with 12 bases that match TRBD1. V lost 3 bases and J lost 4; bases outside the gene matches: 5. The CDR3 consists of 16 residues. Germline-derived CDR1 and CDR2 are SGHTA and FQGNSA. The CDR3 sequence: CASSLGTGGLSDTQYF. The CDR3 DNA follows: TGTGCCAGCAGCTTGGGGACAGGGGGCCTGTCAGATACGCAGTATTTT. The full variable domain, in which reference TRBV7-2 and TRBJ2-3 provide the parts outside the CDR3, is GAGVSQSPSNKVTEKGKDVELRCDPISGHTALYWYRQSLGQGLEFLIYFQGNSAPDKSGLPSDRFSAERTGGSVSTLTIQRTQQEDSAVYLCASSLGTGGLSDTQYFGPGTRLTVL.

This clone appeared a single time. The chain carries TRBV9 and TRBJ2-2; D not resolved. CDR1 SGDLS and CDR2 YYNGEE come from the germline V gene. This CDR3 is 14 amino acids long. V lost 0 bases and J lost 3, with 6 bases in between. The CDR3 sequence is CASSVEGYTGELFF. In DNA, the CDR3 is TGTGCCAGCAGCGTAGAAGGCTACACCGGGGAGCTGTTTTTT.

The CDR3 region is CASSVASGGLLGTDTQYF. CDR3 coding DNA: TGTGCCAGCAGCGTAGCTAGCGGGGGCCTCTTAGGCACAGATACGCAGTATTTT. This rearrangement joins TRBV9 to TRBJ2-3; 10 bases fit TRBD2. The CDR3 is 18 amino acids. Per the germline V gene, CDR1 is SGDLS and CDR2 is YYNGEE. After removal of 0 bases from V and 1 base from J, the junction contained 8 bases not matched to a gene. The full variable domain, rest sourced from reference TRBV9 and TRBJ2-3, is DSGVTQTPKHLITATGQRVTLRCSPRSGDLSVYWYQQSLDQGLQFLIQYYNGEERAKGNILERFSAQQFPDLHSELNLSSLELGDSALYFCASSVASGGLLGTDTQYFGPGTRLTVL.

The V call is TRBV4-3, the J call TRBJ1-1; the D is unclear. V lost 1 base to trimming and J lost 5 bases, with 11 bases between them. CDR1 is LGHNA and CDR2 is YSLEER in the germline V gene. This CDR3 is 14 amino acids long. The CDR3 here is CASSQGVKVTEAFF. The CDR3 nucleotides read TGCGCCAGCAGCCAAGGGGTCAAGGTTACTGAAGCTTTCTTT.

CDR3 DNA sequence: TGTGCCAGCAGACCCGGGGGGCCCTTAAGCGGTGAAAAACTGTTTTTT. It translates to CASRPGGPLSGEKLFF. This rearrangement joins TRBV14 to TRBJ1-4, with D tentatively TRBD1 (6 bases). The CDR3 has 16 residues. V lost 6 bases and J lost 7, with 21 bases in between. Germline-derived CDR1 and CDR2 are SGHDN and FVKESK. The entire variable domain, with the rest obtained from reference TRBV14 and TRBJ1-4, is as follows: EAGVTQFPSHSVIEKGQTVTLRCDPISGHDNLYWYRRVMGKEIKFLLHFVKESKQDESGMPNNRFLAERTGGTYSTLKVQPAELEDSGVYFCASRPGGPLSGEKLFFGSGTQLSVL.

The chain links TRBV9 to TRBJ1-2; tentatively, D is TRBD1 (5 bases). The CDR3 covers 14 residues. V was cut by 4 bases and J by 3 bases, with 13 bases left in between. Germline V gene data show CDR1 as SGDLS and CDR2 as YYNGEE. The CDR3 loop reads CASSKVQGDYGYTF. CDR3 DNA sequence: TGTGCCAGCAGCAAAGTTCAGGGAGACTATGGCTACACCTTC.

The chain has TRBV2 and TRBJ2-1; D possibly corresponds to TRBD1 (5 bases). Germline V gene sequence: CDR1 SNHLY, CDR2 FYNNEI. The CDR3 extends over 14 amino acids. Trimming took off 6 bases at V and 0 bases at J, with 9 bases between the two ends. The CDR3 nucleotides are TGTGCCAGCAGGGACACCAGCTCCTACAATGAGCAGTTCTTC. Translating gives CASRDTSSYNEQFF.

In the case of this clone: An end of the junction does not agree with germline; a read error may underlie this. The chain carries TRBV7-3 and TRBJ2-1; D is unclear. The CDR3 sequence is 12 residues long. Germline V CDR1 and CDR2: SGHTA, FQGTGA. CDR3 DNA: TGTGCCAGCGCATGGGATTACAGTGAGCAGTTCTTC. As protein: CASAWDYSEQFF.

V is TRBV13 and J is TRBJ2-1; TRBD2 agrees at 13 bases. The V gene end was trimmed by 0 bases and the J gene end by 6 bases; junction bases not matched to a gene: 5. The CDR3 has 17 amino acids. Germline CDR1 is PRHDT and CDR2 is FYEKMQ (reference sequence). CDR3 amino acids: CASSLGSTSGGANEQFF. The CDR3, as DNA: TGTGCCAGCAGCTTAGGGTCTACTAGCGGGGGGGCCAATGAGCAGTTCTTC.

The V gene is TRBV6-1, the J gene TRBJ2-5; 12 nucleotides line up with TRBD2. The germline gives CDR1 MNHNS, CDR2 SASEGT. J was trimmed by 5 bases and V by 4 bases; bases with no gene match: 5. The CDR3 is made up of 15 amino acids. The CDR3 DNA sequence: TGTGCCAGCAGTGTATGGGGACTAGCGGGCGAGACCCAGTACTTC. Amino acids: CASSVWGLAGETQYF.

The chain joins TRBV7-6 to TRBJ2-1, with 9 bases matching TRBD1. Trimming cost V 2 bases and J 15 bases; bases outside gene matches: 8. This CDR3 contains 13 residues. The V gene's germline CDR1 is SGHVS and CDR2 FNYEAQ. In DNA, the CDR3 is TGTGCCAGCAGCTTAAAGGTTGAGGACAGGGGGTTCTTC. Translating it yields CASSLKVEDRGFF.

The chain has TRBV4-1 and TRBJ2-1; 9 bases line up with TRBD2. The CDR3 is 16 amino acids. Trimming removed 4 bases from V and 4 bases from J; junction bases left unmatched: 8. From germline, CDR1 is MGHRA and CDR2 YSYEKL. The CDR3 loop is CASSPHESGGYNEQFF. In nucleotides, the CDR3 is TGCGCCAGCAGCCCCCATGAGAGCGGGGGGTACAATGAGCAGTTCTTC.

The chain employs TRBV6-1 and TRBJ2-1; a weak D match, TRBD2 (6 bases). The V gene's germline CDR1 is MNHNS and CDR2 SASEGT. V lost 1 base and J lost 3, with 10 bases in between. The CDR3 totals 15 residues. In DNA form, the CDR3 reads TGTGCCAGCAGTGAAGGGGACTCGTTCTACAATGAGCAGTTCTTC. This sequence encodes CASSEGDSFYNEQFF.

The rearrangement joins TRBV7-6 to TRBJ1-5; 8 nucleotides align to TRBD1. Germline loops: CDR1 SGHVS, CDR2 FNYEAQ. The CDR3 covers 14 residues. Trimming cost V 4 bases and J 2 bases; bases outside gene matches: 1. Written as DNA, the CDR3 is TGTGCCAGCAGCTCGACAGGGGGCAATCAGCCCCAGCATTTT. It translates to CASSSTGGNQPQHF.

The chain has TRBV5-1 and TRBJ2-7, with 9 bases matching TRBD2. The CDR3 is 15 amino acids. With V trimmed by 3 bases and J by 4 bases, 8 bases remained unmatched. The germline CDR1 and CDR2 sequences are SGHRS and YFSETQ. CDR3 residues: CASSSFGLAHYEQYF. The DNA for the CDR3 is TGCGCCAGCAGCTCCTTCGGACTAGCGCATTACGAGCAGTACTTC.

The chain couples TRBV2 to TRBJ2-5; D is unresolved. The J call may be wrong; the DNA end is better matched by TRBJ2-7. The CDR3 has 16 residues. The germline gives CDR1 SNHLY, CDR2 FYNNEI. Here the CDR3 reads CASSEGLLSDSYEQYF. In DNA, the CDR3 is TGTGCCAGCAGTGAAGGCCTGCTGAGCGACTCCTACGAGCAGTACTTC.

This clone was recorded only once. The rearrangement links TRBV28 to TRBJ2-7; D might be TRBD2 (6 bases). From germline, CDR1 is MDHEN and CDR2 SYDVKM. The CDR3 spans 14 residues. Trimming cost V 1 base and J 1 base, with 8 bases left between them. The DNA for the CDR3 is TGTGCCAGCAGTTTATCGGGGACTTCCTACGAGCAGTACTTC. Translation: CASSLSGTSYEQYF.